These T cell receptor beta chains were read from a single sample in a study of cytomegalovirus exposure and HLA in healthy donors. Sequencing was performed with immunoSEQ multiplex PCR; in TCRdb, only in-frame clones are kept and a portion is missing. Of some 120,000 clones listed, about 72% are singletons. The specimen was PBMCs. The receptor set was obtained from a man under 40 in good health and CMV-seropositive. The CDR3 runs from the conserved cysteine through the conserved F or W. The order of the fields is CDR3 protein, V gene, J gene.

CASSPGGAGELYEQYF	TRBV5-1	TRBJ2-7
CASSHGQSNQPQHF	TRBV18	TRBJ1-5
CASSYRQQGPGSEQYF	TRBV6-5	TRBJ2-7
CASSLEGGREDQPQHF	TRBV7-9	TRBJ1-5
CASTYYPGQGERELFF	TRBV5-4	TRBJ2-2
CASSSRKQGAEQYF	TRBV7-2	TRBJ2-7
CASSYLANSPLHF	TRBV6-5	TRBJ1-6
CASGRELDTQYF	TRBV5-4	TRBJ2-3
CASSLLAGGPAFGTQYF	TRBV7-2	TRBJ2-5
CASSVERLSLEQYF	TRBV9	TRBJ2-7
CASSQDWSDGNEQFF	TRBV4-3	TRBJ2-1
CASSDSVSSYEQYF	TRBV18	TRBJ2-7
CASGSGRQNAGELFF	TRBV4-3	TRBJ2-2
CSVQSRVGDTEAFF	TRBV29-1	TRBJ1-1